This TCR beta chain was found in a study of early T cells in non-severe SARS-CoV-2 infection. The table lists this clonotype with many counts. Its antigen remains unknown. Points from the study as a whole: VDJdb matching, biased toward anti-spike CD8 responses, missed private and CD4 specificities.

CDR3 length equals 13 residues. Trimming removed 2 bases from V and 0 bases from J, with 4 bases in between. The germline gives CDR1 MRHNA, CDR2 SNTAGT. TCRdb used MiXCR to reprocess the 5' RACE reads, holding one entry per CDR3 protein. The sample shows about 71,000 distinct CDR3 sequences, around 12% of them seen only once. The chain joins TRBV6-4 to TRBJ1-1; D is uncertain. This receptor was obtained from an adult who was a healthcare worker with PCR-confirmed SARS-CoV-2 infection or an uninfected control (not recorded which). The input for sequencing was whole blood, taken at baseline. The CDR3 region is CASSDRMNTEAFF. In DNA, the CDR3 is TGTGCCAGCAGTGACAGAATGAACACTGAAGCTTTCTTT.